This T cell receptor (beta chain) is from a study of T cell changes during pregnancy in multiple sclerosis. Produced via immunoSEQ multiplex PCR; TCRdb's table is partial and in-frame only. The table lists some 51,000 clones, 90% to 95% of them singletons. The CDR3 covers 11 residues. Per the germline V gene, CDR1 is DFQATT and CDR2 is SNEGSKA (reference sequence). V was pared by 7 bases and J by 6 bases, with 5 bases of the junction left unmatched. The genes are TRBV20-1 and TRBJ2-7; the match to TRBD1 covers 8 bases. The sample was CD8+ T cells from peripheral blood mononuclear cells, taken in the first trimester of pregnancy. The sequence derives from a female donor with multiple sclerosis, enrolled in a pregnancy study. In DNA, the CDR3 is TGCAGTGGGATCAGGGGGCCCGAGCAGTACTTC. It codes for CSGIRGPEQYF.